This entry concerns a single T cell receptor beta chain. Its antigen remains unknown. The data originate from a study of T cells in localized non-small cell lung cancer. This CDR3 has 19 amino acids. General observations from the study: Since sequencing was restricted to only one region of the tumor, intratumor heterogeneity remains a possibility.

TCRdb's table, derived via immunoSEQ multiplex PCR, lists solely in-frame clones and lacks some. The data contain approximately 23,000 clones, approximately 88% of them seen just once; the ten biggest clones take up 13%. The sequenced sample was peripheral blood, obtained before any cancer treatment. The sequence derives from an older male donor with stage I lung adenocarcinoma. V and J are TRBV21-1 and TRBJ2-4; the table's D call, TRBD1, was not checked against the DNA. TRBV21-1 is assigned pseudogene status. The chain's CDR3 is CASSKGGQERREAKNIQYF. The CDR3 region has the DNA TGTGCCAGCAGCAAAGGGGGCCAGGAGAGAAGAGAAGCCAAAAACATTCAGTACTTC.